A single T cell receptor beta chain is shown here with its context. What it recognizes is unknown. The assay was immunoSEQ multiplex PCR, and TCRdb's table has in-frame clones only and misses some. Of 150,000 to 200,000 clones listed, around 86% are singletons. Among the roughly 120 subjects of the validation cohort, separate from the roughly 670-subject first cohort, were the donors. This entry is derived from a study of cytomegalovirus exposure and HLA in healthy donors. Points from the study as a whole: Per published reports, the classifier diagnosed cytomegalovirus status with high specificity and sensitivity. Confirmation was obtained in vitro that a few CMV-associated chains are specific for CMV antigens. There were some public TCRs occurring in many donors, but most TCR sequences were rare.

CDR3 size: 16 residues. Germline lookup yields CDR1 SGHNT and CDR2 YYREEE (reference sequence). Trimming stripped 0 bases from V and 0 bases from J, with 12 bases between. The TCR comes from a woman under 30 in good health and CMV-seronegative. This rearrangement joins TRBV5-4 to TRBJ1-2; D gene unclear. Sequenced input: PBMCs. CDR3 DNA sequence: TGTGCCAGCAGCTTGGCCCCGGTCTCTTCTAACTATGGCTACACCTTC. Encoded protein: CASSLAPVSSNYGYTF.